This is a list of T cell receptor beta chains from one sample in a study of beta chain features in type 1 diabetes. The table came from immunoSEQ multiplex PCR; TCRdb's copy has only in-frame clones and leaves some out. The sample lists tens of thousands of clones, about half occurring once. Material: central memory CD4+ T cells from blood. All receptors derive from a woman under 30 in good health. Both conserved end residues are part of each CDR3. A D gene is named only where the DNA matches it firmly. The listing skips clone size in some rows; elsewhere it reads once, few, many or a size class.

len	abundance	v_gene	d_gene	j_gene	CDR3nt	CDR3aa
15	.	TRBV7-3	.	TRBJ2-7	TGTGCCAGCAGCTTAACTAGCGTTGACACCTACGAGCAGTACTTC	CASSLTSVDTYEQYF
15	.	TRBV11-2	TRBD1	TRBJ2-7	TGTGCCAGCAGCCGGGGACAGTCAAGCTCCTACGAGCAGTACTTC	CASSRGQSSSYEQYF
14	.	TRBV23-1	TRBD1	TRBJ2-5	TGCGCCAGCAGCTGGGACAGGACATTGGAGACCCAGTACTTC	CASSWDRTLETQYF
12	.	TRBV21-1	.	TRBJ1-4	TGTGCCAGCAGACAGGGGGCTGAAAAACTGTTTTTT	CASRQGAEKLFF
16	few	TRBV5-6	TRBD2	TRBJ2-1	TGTGCCAGCAGCTCACCGACTAGCGGGGGATACAATGAGCAGTTCTTC	CASSSPTSGGYNEQFF
17	once	TRBV19	TRBD1	TRBJ2-7	TGTGCCAGTAACAACCTGGGGGACAGCGACCAGCTCGGCGAGCAGTACTTC	CASNNLGDSDQLGEQYF
13	.	TRBV2	.	TRBJ1-1	TGTGCCAGCAGTGCCGGGTTGAACACTGAAGCTTTCTTT	CASSAGLNTEAFF
14	.	TRBV10-3	TRBD1	TRBJ1-1	TGTGCCATCAGTGCTACAGACAGGGGCCCTGAAGCTTTCTTT	CAISATDRGPEAFF
15	.	TRBV5-1	TRBD2	TRBJ2-1	TGCGCCAGCAGCTTGGCCCAGACTAGCGGGGGAGAGCAGTTCTTC	CASSLAQTSGGEQFF
18	few	TRBV19	TRBD1	TRBJ1-2	TGTGCCAGTAGCCGCAGCCGACCCGGGACAGTAACTAACTATGGCTACACCTTC	CASSRSRPGTVTNYGYTF
15	.	TRBV5-1	TRBD2	TRBJ2-5	TGCGCCAGCAGCTTGTGGAGCGGGGCCGAAAGGACCCAGTACTTC	CASSLWSGAERTQYF
12	.	TRBV7-2	TRBD1	TRBJ1-2	TGTGCCAGCAGCCCCCGGACAGGGGACTACACCTTC	CASSPRTGDYTF
15	.	TRBV18	TRBD1	TRBJ1-5	TGTGCCAGCTCACCCTGGACAGGGGAGAATCAGCCCCAGCATTTT	CASSPWTGENQPQHF
17	.	TRBV5-1	TRBD1	TRBJ1-2	TGCGCCAGCAGCCTCGTCCCCGGACAGGGTGTTTTGGGAGGCTACACCTTC	CASSLVPGQGVLGGYTF
20	.	TRBV12-5	TRBD1	TRBJ2-1	TGTGCTAGTGGTTTGGTGGAGCGAGCTACCGGGACAGGGGTCTACAATGAGCAGTTCTTC	CASGLVERATGTGVYNEQFF
15	few	TRBV5-5	TRBD2	TRBJ2-1	TGTGCCAGCAGCCCGGGACTAGCGGAGTACAATGAGCAGTTCTTC	CASSPGLAEYNEQFF
14	few	TRBV6-5	TRBD2	TRBJ2-7	TGTGCCAGCAGTTACGGCGGGGGTCCGTACGAGCAGTACTTC	CASSYGGGPYEQYF
17	.	TRBV4-1	TRBD2	TRBJ2-5	TGCGCCAGCAGCCGGGTAGGAGCCAGCGGGGGGGCGGAGACCCAGTACTTC	CASSRVGASGGAETQYF
15	.	TRBV19	.	TRBJ1-2	TGTGCCATCCTAATGCCCCGGGGGTCGAACTATGGCTACACCTTC	CAILMPRGSNYGYTF
15	once	TRBV30	TRBD1	TRBJ1-4	TGTGCCTGGAGTGTACCTCCGGGACAGGGTGGGAAACTGTTTTTT	CAWSVPPGQGGKLFF
14	few	TRBV29-1	TRBD1	TRBJ2-5	TGCAGCGTTGAATGGACAGGGGGATATGAGACCCAGTACTTC	CSVEWTGGYETQYF
14	few	TRBV7-9	.	TRBJ2-5	TGTGCCAGCAGCGGGGGGGGGCGAGAAGAGACCCAGTACTTC	CASSGGGREETQYF
14	.	TRBV5-1	TRBD1	TRBJ1-1	TGCGCCAGCAGCCGACAGGGCGGGGAGGCTGAAGCTTTCTTT	CASSRQGGEAEAFF
18	once	TRBV6-4	TRBD1	TRBJ2-2	TGTGCCATCCTCTATCCCGGGACAGGGTGTAGAAAGGCCGGGGAGCTGTTTTTT	CAILYPGTGCRKAGELFF
17	few	TRBV10-2	.	TRBJ2-3	TGCGCCAGCAGGGCCTGGACCGGGACTGGCCCGGGAGATACGCAGTATTTT	CASRAWTGTGPGDTQYF
11	.	TRBV5-1	.	TRBJ1-2	TGCGCCGAGAGGTCCGCCTATGGCTACACCTTC	CAERSAYGYTF
17	.	TRBV11-2	TRBD2	TRBJ2-5	TGTGCCAGCAGCTTAGGGGGACTAGCGGGACGGCAAGAGACCCAGTACTTC	CASSLGGLAGRQETQYF
15	.	TRBV6-6	TRBD1	TRBJ1-1	TGTGCCAGCAGTTACCCGGGACAGGGAAGTACTGAAGCTTTCTTT	CASSYPGQGSTEAFF
16	.	TRBV4-2	TRBD1	TRBJ1-5	TGTGCCAGCAGCCCGACAGGGACAGGGGAAAGTCAGCCCCAGCATTTT	CASSPTGTGESQPQHF
13	.	TRBV29-1	.	TRBJ1-1	TGCAGCGTTGAAGGGACTACGAACACTGAAGCTTTCTTT	CSVEGTTNTEAFF
15	.	TRBV6-4	TRBD2	TRBJ2-1	TGTGCCAGCATATTCCGGACTAGTATCCACAATGAGCAGTTCTTC	CASIFRTSIHNEQFF
15	.	TRBV29-1	TRBD2	TRBJ2-7	TGCAGCGTCACGTGGACTAGCGGGATACACTACGAGCAGTACTTC	CSVTWTSGIHYEQYF
13	.	TRBV19	.	TRBJ1-1	TGTGCCAGTAGTACGAGGGGGTATTGGGAAGCTTTCTTT	CASSTRGYWEAFF
17	.	TRBV18	TRBD1	TRBJ2-7	TGTGCCAGCTCACCACTGGTCAGTGACAGGGGCTCCTACGAGCAGTACTTC	CASSPLVSDRGSYEQYF
14	.	TRBV6-1	.	TRBJ2-3	TGTGCCAGCAGTACCGACATGGGTACAGATACGCAGTATTTT	CASSTDMGTDTQYF
15	.	TRBV4-2	TRBD2	TRBJ2-3	TGTGCCAGCAGCCCCCCTAGCGGGAGGCCGGATACGCAGTATTTT	CASSPPSGRPDTQYF
13	few	TRBV2	.	TRBJ2-5	TGTGCCAGCAGTGTCGGACAGCAAGAGACCCAGTACTTC	CASSVGQQETQYF
12	.	TRBV10-3	.	TRBJ2-7	TGTGCCATCAGTGAGGCGGTTTACGAGCAGTACTTC	CAISEAVYEQYF
15	.	TRBV5-4	TRBD2	TRBJ2-2	TGTGCCAGCAGCTGGACTAGCGGGGTTTCCGGGGAGCTGTTTTTT	CASSWTSGVSGELFF
14	few	TRBV6-1	.	TRBJ2-7	TGTGCCAGCAGTCGGGATTTAAGCTCCTACGAGCAGTACTTC	CASSRDLSSYEQYF
14	.	TRBV9	TRBD1	TRBJ1-1	TGTGCCAGCAGCGATGACAGGGGGGACACTGAAGCTTTCTTT	CASSDDRGDTEAFF
11	.	TRBV6-6	.	TRBJ1-1	TGTGCCAGCAGAATAGACACTGAAGCTTTCTTT	CASRIDTEAFF
14	.	TRBV5-1	.	TRBJ2-3	TGCGCCAGCAGCTTAGACCGGAGCGGGGATACGCAGTATTTT	CASSLDRSGDTQYF
16	.	TRBV5-1	TRBD1	TRBJ1-2	TGCGCCAGCAGCTTGCAGGGGGCGGACGCCCTATTTGGCTACACCTTC	CASSLQGADALFGYTF
13	few	TRBV6-5	.	TRBJ1-4	TGTGCCAGCAGGTTTACAACTAATGAAAAACTGTTTTTT	CASRFTTNEKLFF
13	.	TRBV28	.	TRBJ2-1	TGTGCCAGCAGTCCCCCCATCTACAATGAGCAGTTCTTC	CASSPPIYNEQFF
19	.	TRBV11-2	TRBD1	TRBJ2-1	TGTGCCAGCAGCTTAGTTTCCCCCGTAACAGGGGGCCCAAACAATGAGCAGTTCTTC	CASSLVSPVTGGPNNEQFF
13	.	TRBV28	.	TRBJ1-5	TGTGCCAGCAGCGCGGGGGGCGTTCAGCCCCAGCATTTT	CASSAGGVQPQHF